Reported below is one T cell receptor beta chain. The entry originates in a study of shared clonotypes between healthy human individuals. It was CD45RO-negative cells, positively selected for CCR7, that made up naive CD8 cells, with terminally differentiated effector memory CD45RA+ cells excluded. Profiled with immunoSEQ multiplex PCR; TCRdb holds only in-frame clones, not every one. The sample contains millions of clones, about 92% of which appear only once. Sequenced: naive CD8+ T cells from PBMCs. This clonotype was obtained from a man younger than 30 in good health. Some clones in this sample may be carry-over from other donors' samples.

CDR3 nucleotides: TGTGCCAGCAGCCCGGGGACAGGGGGACAAGAGACCCAGTACTTC. Its translation is CASSPGTGGQETQYF. The chain carries TRBV11-2 and TRBJ2-5, with TRBD1 matching 11 bases. This CDR3 spans 15 amino acids. Germline assignment: CDR1 SGHAT and CDR2 FQNNGV. J lost 2 bases, V lost 5 bases, and 4 bases had no gene match.